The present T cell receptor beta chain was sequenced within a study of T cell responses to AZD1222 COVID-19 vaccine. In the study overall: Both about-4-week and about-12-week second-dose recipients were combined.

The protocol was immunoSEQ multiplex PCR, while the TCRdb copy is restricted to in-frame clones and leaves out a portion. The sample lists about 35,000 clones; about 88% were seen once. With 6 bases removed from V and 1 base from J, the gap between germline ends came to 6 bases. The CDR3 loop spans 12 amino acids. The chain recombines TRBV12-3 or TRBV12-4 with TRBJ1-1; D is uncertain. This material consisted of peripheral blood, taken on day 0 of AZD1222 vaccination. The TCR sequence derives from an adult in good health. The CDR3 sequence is CASRISNTEAFF. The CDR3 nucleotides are TGTGCCAGCAGGATATCGAACACTGAAGCTTTCTTT.